This T cell receptor beta chain was sequenced in a study of T cells after yellow fever vaccination. This clonotype was recorded many times. The antigen is undetermined. Study observations and caveats: FACS-sorted repertoires could harbor abundant contaminating bulk-population clonotypes.

A process of 5'RACE template switching, which added a universal primer site and UMIs, was used to make TCR cDNA. TCRdb re-called the 5' RACE reads with MiXCR, one entry per CDR3 protein. The sample has tens of thousands of distinct CDR3 sequences, roughly 7.4% seen once. J lost 0 bases, V lost 4 bases, and 8 bases had no gene match. The CDR3 extends over 16 amino acids. From germline, CDR1 is MGHRA and CDR2 YSYEKL. Here the sequenced sample was CD8+ T cells sorted from PBMCs, taken roughly 5 days after the first yellow fever vaccination. The sequence was obtained from a man aged 18 to 30 who received the YFV17D yellow fever vaccine. V and J are TRBV4-1 and TRBJ1-1; 7 positions match TRBD1. The CDR3 reads CASSLKSTGVNTEAFF. In DNA form, the CDR3 reads TGCGCCAGCAGCCTAAAATCTACAGGGGTGAACACTGAAGCTTTCTTT.